This TCR beta chain stems from a study of post-analysis software for immune sequencing data. Points from the study as a whole: The authors found that F measure strongly co-clustered same-batch samples. Five TRBV segments, TRBV5-6, TRBV5-1 and TRBV20-1 among them, were found more frequent in patients than controls. Normalized Chao1 diversity was significantly lower in multiple sclerosis patients than in controls.

This CDR3 has 16 amino acids. Researchers reported that TCR beta cDNA libraries carried unique molecular identifiers. Input amounts of roughly 0.9 to 10 million T cells were used. These gave 500,000 or so cDNA molecules, so each molecule approximated one T cell. Using its own MiXCR run on the PCR reads, TCRdb lists one record per CDR3 protein. Among hundreds of thousands of distinct CDR3 sequences listed, roughly 27% were seen once. Of note for this clonotype: Antigen: not known. Mismatch with germline at one junction end may stem from a read error.

V usage is TRBV12-3 or TRBV12-4 and J usage is TRBJ2-1; TRBD2 agrees at 7 bases. What was sequenced was blood. The clonotype originates from a girl aged 5 to 17 with multiple sclerosis. The CDR3 DNA reads as TGTGCCTGCAGCCAGTACGCGGGAGTCTCCTACAATGAGCAGTTCTTC. Amino acids: CACSQYAGVSYNEQFF.